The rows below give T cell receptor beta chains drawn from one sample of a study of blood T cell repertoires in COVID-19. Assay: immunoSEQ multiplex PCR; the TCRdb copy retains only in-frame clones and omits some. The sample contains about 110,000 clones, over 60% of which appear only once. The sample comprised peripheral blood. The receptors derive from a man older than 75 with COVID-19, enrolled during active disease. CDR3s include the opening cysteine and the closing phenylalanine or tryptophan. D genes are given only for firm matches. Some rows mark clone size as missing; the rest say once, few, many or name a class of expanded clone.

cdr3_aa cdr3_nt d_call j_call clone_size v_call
CASSFPVNYGYTF TGTGCCAGCAGCTTTCCAGTGAACTATGGCTACACCTTC - TRBJ1-2 - TRBV5-8
CASSLGVGNQPQHF TGTGCCAGCAGCTTAGGCGTTGGTAATCAGCCCCAGCATTTT - TRBJ1-5 - TRBV7-9
CAISESTGLLETQYF TGTGCCATCAGTGAGTCGACGGGACTCTTAGAGACCCAGTACTTC - TRBJ2-5 - TRBV10-3
CASSVVRGEQFF TGTGCCAGCAGCGTAGTACGGGGGGAGCAGTTCTTC - TRBJ2-1 - TRBV9
CASSFSRLNEQFF TGTGCCAGCAGTTTTTCCAGACTCAATGAGCAGTTCTTC - TRBJ2-1 few TRBV27
CASSAYGRTSGRNEQFF TGTGCCAGCAGCGCGTATGGAAGGACTAGCGGGAGGAATGAGCAGTTCTTC TRBD2 TRBJ2-1 - TRBV7-3
CASKEGLSNQPQHF TGTGCCAGCAAGGAGGGGCTCAGCAATCAGCCCCAGCATTTT - TRBJ1-5 - TRBV21-1
CASSQGDPRDRGTEAFF TGTGCCAGCAGCCAAGGAGACCCCCGGGACAGGGGCACTGAAGCTTTCTTT TRBD1 TRBJ1-1 once TRBV3-1/TRBV3-2
CASSVQGAINNSPLHF TGTGCCAGCAGCGTACAGGGGGCAATAAATAATTCACCCCTCCACTTT TRBD1 TRBJ1-6 - TRBV2
CASSLLGGYGGYTF TGTGCCAGCAGTTTACTGGGGGGATACGGTGGCTACACCTTC - TRBJ1-2 few TRBV27
CASSEQGQKNTEAFF TGTGCCAGCAGTGAACAGGGACAGAAGAACACTGAAGCTTTCTTT TRBD1 TRBJ1-1 - TRBV2
CASKGREDSPLHF TGTGCCAGTAAGGGCAGGGAGGATTCACCCCTCCACTTT - TRBJ1-6 once TRBV19
CASSLRTSKLSEKLFF TGTGCCAGCAGCCTAAGGACAAGTAAATTGAGCGAAAAACTGTTTTTT - TRBJ1-4 - TRBV7-8
CAISERTSGSYEQYF TGTGCCATCAGTGAACGGACTAGCGGGAGCTACGAGCAGTACTTC TRBD2 TRBJ2-7 - TRBV10-3
CASSLTGGNGYTF TGTGCCAGCAGTTTGACAGGGGGCAATGGCTACACCTTC TRBD1 TRBJ1-2 once TRBV28
CASSFGTSYNEQFF TGTGCCAGCAGCTTTGGGACATCCTACAATGAGCAGTTCTTC - TRBJ2-1 - TRBV7-9
CASRLAGGPSEQYF TGTGCCAGCAGGCTAGCGGGAGGGCCGAGTGAGCAGTACTTC TRBD2 TRBJ2-7 - TRBV6-5
CASSVQGAYGYTF TGTGCCAGCAGCGTACAGGGTGCCTATGGCTACACCTTC - TRBJ1-2 - TRBV9
CAILGTTGANVLTF TGTGCCATCCTTGGGACAACTGGGGCCAACGTCCTGACTTTC - TRBJ2-6 - TRBV10-3
CASRLAASYNEQFF TGCGCCAGCAGACTAGCCGCGTCCTACAATGAGCAGTTCTTC - TRBJ2-1 - TRBV4-1
CASSFTGGSYNEQFF TGTGCCAGCAGTTTTACAGGGGGCTCCTACAATGAGCAGTTCTTC TRBD1 TRBJ2-1 - TRBV2
CASSRPLAGWGNEQFF TGTGCCAGCTCGCGCCCCCTAGCGGGGTGGGGAAATGAGCAGTTCTTC TRBD2 TRBJ2-1 - TRBV28
CASSNGTSGYNEQFF TGTGCCAGCAGCAACGGGACTAGCGGGTACAATGAGCAGTTCTTC - TRBJ2-1 - TRBV21-1
CASTMDTVAYEQYF TGTGCCAGCACCATGGACACGGTCGCCTACGAGCAGTACTTC - TRBJ2-7 - TRBV7-9
CASSFPPGQGYSPLHF TGTGCCAGCAGTTTTCCACCGGGACAGGGCTACTCACCCCTCCACTTT TRBD1 TRBJ1-6 - TRBV28
CASSPGQGGFIGNTIYF TGTGCCAGCAGCCCCGGACAGGGGGGCTTCATTGGAAACACCATATATTTT TRBD1 TRBJ1-3 - TRBV9
CASSLGLAEGYNEQFF TGTGCCAGTAGTCTGGGACTAGCGGAAGGGTACAATGAGCAGTTCTTC TRBD2 TRBJ2-1 - TRBV19
CASSTSGQSSSGANVLTF TGTGCCAGCAGCACCTCGGGACAGAGTAGCTCTGGGGCCAACGTCCTGACTTTC TRBD1 TRBJ2-6 - TRBV7-9
CASSLIPGTGASGNTIYF TGCGCCAGCAGCTTGATTCCCGGGACAGGGGCATCTGGAAACACCATATATTTT TRBD1 TRBJ1-3 - TRBV5-1
CASSLVSGYEQYF TGTGCCAGCAGCTTAGTTAGCGGGTACGAGCAGTACTTC TRBD2 TRBJ2-7 - TRBV7-8
CASSFPWGSGREETQYF TGTGCCAGCAGTTTCCCCTGGGGTAGCGGGAGGGAAGAGACCCAGTACTTC TRBD2 TRBJ2-5 once TRBV28
CASTVGGSRAFF TGTGCCAGCACCGTGGGGGGTTCGCGAGCTTTCTTT - TRBJ1-1 - TRBV28
CASSKGGNTEAFF TGCGCCAGCAGCAAAGGGGGGAACACTGAAGCTTTCTTT - TRBJ1-1 - TRBV10-2
CASSVTGGINQPQHF TGTGCCAGCAGCGTGACAGGGGGGATCAATCAGCCCCAGCATTTT TRBD1 TRBJ1-5 - TRBV5-5
CASSYTPGGNYGYTF TGTGCCAGCAGCTATACACCCGGGGGGAACTATGGCTACACCTTC - TRBJ1-2 - TRBV7-9
CASSYSTIGGSYEQYF TGTGCCAGCAGTTACTCGACCATAGGGGGATCCTACGAGCAGTACTTC - TRBJ2-7 - TRBV6-5
CASSQGAYYLGTGELFF TGCGCCAGCAGCCAAGGTGCATATTACCTAGGCACCGGGGAGCTGTTTTTT - TRBJ2-2 - TRBV4-1
CASSPTSGIETQYF TGTGCCAGCAGCCCGACTAGCGGGATAGAGACCCAGTACTTC TRBD2 TRBJ2-5 - TRBV7-9
CAILGQVEDTQYF TGTGCTATCCTCGGACAGGTTGAAGATACGCAGTATTTT TRBD1 TRBJ2-3 - TRBV28
CASSPGTGERGEQYF TGTGCCAGCAGCCCTGGGACAGGGGAAAGGGGCGAGCAGTACTTC TRBD1 TRBJ2-7 - TRBV28
CASSPQGSTYEQYF TGTGCCAGCAGCCCCCAGGGTTCCACCTACGAGCAGTACTTC - TRBJ2-7 - TRBV28
CASSLTGSDTQYF TGTGCCAGCAGCTTGACAGGGAGTGATACGCAGTATTTT TRBD1 TRBJ2-3 - TRBV7-2
CASWGGAGAGEQFF TGCGCCAGCTGGGGCGGGGCGGGGGCTGGTGAGCAGTTCTTC - TRBJ2-1 - TRBV5-1
CASSTRRSGAYNEQFF TGTGCCAGCAGTACCCGTAGGTCCGGGGCCTACAATGAGCAGTTCTTC - TRBJ2-1 once TRBV6-6
CASSLALAKNIQYF TGTGCCAGCAGCTTAGCCCTAGCCAAAAACATTCAGTACTTC - TRBJ2-4 - TRBV11-2
CASSQDRVWHEQYF TGTGCCAGCAGTCAGGACAGGGTATGGCACGAGCAGTACTTC TRBD1 TRBJ2-7 - TRBV28